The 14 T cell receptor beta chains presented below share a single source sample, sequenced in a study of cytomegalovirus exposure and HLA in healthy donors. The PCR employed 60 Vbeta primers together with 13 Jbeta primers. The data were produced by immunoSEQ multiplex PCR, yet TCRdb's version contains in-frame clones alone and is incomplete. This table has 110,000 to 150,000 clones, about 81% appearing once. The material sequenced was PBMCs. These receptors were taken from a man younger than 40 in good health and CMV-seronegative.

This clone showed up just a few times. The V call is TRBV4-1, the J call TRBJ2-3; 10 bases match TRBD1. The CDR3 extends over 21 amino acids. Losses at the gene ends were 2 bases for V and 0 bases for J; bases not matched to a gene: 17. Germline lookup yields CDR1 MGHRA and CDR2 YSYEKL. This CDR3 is CASSQPRQGAQRGPSTDTQYF. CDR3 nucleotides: TGCGCCAGCAGCCAACCCCGACAGGGGGCCCAGCGGGGGCCCAGCACAGATACGCAGTATTTT.

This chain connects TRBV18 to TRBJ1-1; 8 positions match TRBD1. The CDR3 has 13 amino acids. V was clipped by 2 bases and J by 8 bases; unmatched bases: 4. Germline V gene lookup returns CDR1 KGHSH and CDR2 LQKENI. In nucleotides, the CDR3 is TGTGCCAGCTCACCAACACAGGGGGTCGAAGCTTTCTTT. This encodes CASSPTQGVEAFF. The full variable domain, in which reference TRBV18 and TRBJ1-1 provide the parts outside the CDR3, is NAGVMQNPRHLVRRRGQEARLRCSPMKGHSHVYWYRQLPEEGLKFMVYLQKENIIDESGMPKERFSAEFPKEGPSILRIQQVVRGDSAAYFCASSPTQGVEAFFGQGTRLTVV.

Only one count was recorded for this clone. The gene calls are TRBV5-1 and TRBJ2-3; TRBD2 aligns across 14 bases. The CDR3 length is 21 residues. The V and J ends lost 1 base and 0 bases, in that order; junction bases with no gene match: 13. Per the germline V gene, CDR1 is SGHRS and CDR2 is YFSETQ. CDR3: CASSLRGGRTSGRTSTDTQYF. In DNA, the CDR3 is TGCGCCAGCAGCTTGAGAGGGGGCAGGACTAGCGGGAGGACTAGCACAGATACGCAGTATTTT.

The CDR3 spells CASSWTGGPYEQYF. Here the CDR3 DNA reads TGCGCCAGCAGCTGGACAGGGGGCCCCTACGAGCAGTACTTC. The V call is TRBV5-1, the J call TRBJ2-7, with 11 bases that match TRBD1. Looked up from germline, CDR1 is SGHRS and CDR2 is YFSETQ. V lost 3 bases to trimming and J lost 2 bases; unmatched junction nucleotides: 1. This CDR3 spans 14 amino acids.

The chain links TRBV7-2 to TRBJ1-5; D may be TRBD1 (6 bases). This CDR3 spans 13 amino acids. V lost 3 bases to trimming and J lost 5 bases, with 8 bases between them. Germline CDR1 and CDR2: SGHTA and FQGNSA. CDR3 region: CASSLGHYQPQHF. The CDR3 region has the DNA TGTGCCAGCAGCTTGGGACATTATCAGCCCCAGCATTTT.

DNA for the CDR3: TGTGCCAGCAGCAAGACAGGGTATGGCTACACCTTC. Translated: CASSKTGYGYTF. The chain employs TRBV5-6 and TRBJ1-2, with 7 bases aligning to TRBD1. Germline V gene data show CDR1 as SGHDT and CDR2 as YYEEEE. The CDR3 covers 12 residues. V shed 4 bases and J 5 bases; nucleotides not matched to a gene: 2.

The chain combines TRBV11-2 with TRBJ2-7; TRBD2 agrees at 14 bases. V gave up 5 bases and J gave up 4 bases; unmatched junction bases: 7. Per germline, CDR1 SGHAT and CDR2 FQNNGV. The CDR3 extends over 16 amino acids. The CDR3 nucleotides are TGTGCCAGCAGCGTAGGGACTAGCGGGAGAGGGTACGAGCAGTACTTC. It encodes CASSVGTSGRGYEQYF.

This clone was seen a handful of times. The CDR3 coding sequence is TGTGCCAGTAGGAGGGAGGTCTCGTCTTATGGCTACACCTTC. It specifies CASRREVSSYGYTF. This chain links TRBV19 with TRBJ1-2; unclear D gene. CDR1 is LNHDA, CDR2 SQIVND, per germline (reference sequence). With 6 bases removed from V and 5 bases from J, the gap between germline ends came to 16 bases. The CDR3 has 14 amino acids. The full variable domain, rest sourced from reference TRBV19 and TRBJ1-2, is DGGITQSPKYLFRKEGQNVTLSCEQNLNHDAMYWYRQDPGQGLRLIYYSQIVNDFQKGDIAEGYSVSREKKESFPLTVTSAQKNPTAFYLCASRREVSSYGYTFGSGTRLTVV.

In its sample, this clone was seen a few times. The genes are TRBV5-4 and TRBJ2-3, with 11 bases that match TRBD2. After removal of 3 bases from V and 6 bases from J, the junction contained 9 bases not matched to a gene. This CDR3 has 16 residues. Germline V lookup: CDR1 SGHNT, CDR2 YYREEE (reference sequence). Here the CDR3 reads CASSSSSGRATDTQYF. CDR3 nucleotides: TGTGCCAGCAGCTCGAGTAGCGGGAGGGCCACGGATACGCAGTATTTT.

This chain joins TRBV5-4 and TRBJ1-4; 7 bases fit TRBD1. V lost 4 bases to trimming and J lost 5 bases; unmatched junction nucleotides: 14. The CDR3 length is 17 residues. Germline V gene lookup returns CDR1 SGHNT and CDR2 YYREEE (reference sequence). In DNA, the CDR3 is TGTGCCAGCAGCCCCCAATCGACAGGGAATCTCAATGAAAAACTGTTTTTT. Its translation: CASSPQSTGNLNEKLFF.

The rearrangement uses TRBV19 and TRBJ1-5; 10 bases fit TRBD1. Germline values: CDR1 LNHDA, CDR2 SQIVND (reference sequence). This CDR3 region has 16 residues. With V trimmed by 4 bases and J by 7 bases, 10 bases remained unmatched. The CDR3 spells CASSRGQTGGEQPQHF. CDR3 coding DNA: TGTGCCAGTAGTAGGGGGCAGACAGGGGGCGAACAGCCCCAGCATTTT.

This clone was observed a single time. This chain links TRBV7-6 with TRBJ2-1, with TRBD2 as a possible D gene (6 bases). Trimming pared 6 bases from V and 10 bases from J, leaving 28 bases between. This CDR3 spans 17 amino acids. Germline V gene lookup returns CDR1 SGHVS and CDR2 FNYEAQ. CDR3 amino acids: CASRKAGPGGYGGEQFF. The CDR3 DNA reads TGTGCCAGCAGAAAGGCGGGGCCCGGCGGATATGGGGGGGAGCAGTTCTTC.

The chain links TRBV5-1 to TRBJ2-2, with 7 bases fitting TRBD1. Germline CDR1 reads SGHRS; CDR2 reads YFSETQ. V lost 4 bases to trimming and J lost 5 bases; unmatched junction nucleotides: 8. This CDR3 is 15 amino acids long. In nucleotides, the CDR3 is TGCGCCAGCAGCGGTATAAACAGGGGAACCGGGGAGCTGTTTTTT. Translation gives CASSGINRGTGELFF. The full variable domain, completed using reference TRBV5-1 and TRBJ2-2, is KAGVTQTPRYLIKTRGQQVTLSCSPISGHRSVSWYQQTPGQGLQFLFEYFSETQRNKGNFPGRFSGRQFSNSRSEMNVSTLELGDSALYLCASSGINRGTGELFFGEGSRLTVL.

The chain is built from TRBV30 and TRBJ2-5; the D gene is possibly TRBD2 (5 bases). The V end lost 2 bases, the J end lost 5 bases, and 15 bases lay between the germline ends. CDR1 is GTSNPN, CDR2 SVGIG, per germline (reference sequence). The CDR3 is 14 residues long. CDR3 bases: TGTGCCTGGAGTAGAGGGTTCAAGGGCGAGACCCAGTACTTC. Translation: CAWSRGFKGETQYF.